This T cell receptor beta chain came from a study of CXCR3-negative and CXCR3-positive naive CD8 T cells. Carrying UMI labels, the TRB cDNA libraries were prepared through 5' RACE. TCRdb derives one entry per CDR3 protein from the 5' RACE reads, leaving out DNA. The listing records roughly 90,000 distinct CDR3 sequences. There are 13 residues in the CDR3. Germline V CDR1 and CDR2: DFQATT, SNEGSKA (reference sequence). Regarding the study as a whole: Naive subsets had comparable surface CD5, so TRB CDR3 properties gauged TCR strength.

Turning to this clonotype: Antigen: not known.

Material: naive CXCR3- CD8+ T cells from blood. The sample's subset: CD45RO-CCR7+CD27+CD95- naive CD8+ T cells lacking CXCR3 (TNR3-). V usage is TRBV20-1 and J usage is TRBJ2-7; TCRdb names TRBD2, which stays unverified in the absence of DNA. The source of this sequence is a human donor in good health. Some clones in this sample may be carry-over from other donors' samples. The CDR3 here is CSADSGGLYEQYF.